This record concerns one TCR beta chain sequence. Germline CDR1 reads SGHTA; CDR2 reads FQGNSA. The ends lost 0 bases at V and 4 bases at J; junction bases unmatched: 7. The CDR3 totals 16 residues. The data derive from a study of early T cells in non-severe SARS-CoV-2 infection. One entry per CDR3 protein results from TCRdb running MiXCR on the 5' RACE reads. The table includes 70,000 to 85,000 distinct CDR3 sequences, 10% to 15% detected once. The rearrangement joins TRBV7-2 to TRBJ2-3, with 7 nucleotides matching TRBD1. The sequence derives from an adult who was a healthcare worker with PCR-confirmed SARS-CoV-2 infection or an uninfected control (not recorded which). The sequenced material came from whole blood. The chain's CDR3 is CASSLATGFVADTQYF. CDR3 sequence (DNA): TGTGCCAGCAGCTTAGCGACAGGGTTTGTAGCAGATACGCAGTATTTT. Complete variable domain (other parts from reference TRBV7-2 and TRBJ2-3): GAGVSQSPSNKVTEKGKDVELRCDPISGHTALYWYRQSLGQGLEFLIYFQGNSAPDKSGLPSDRFSAERTGGSVSTLTIQRTQQEDSAVYLCASSLATGFVADTQYFGPGTRLTVL.